This T cell receptor (beta chain) was sequenced for a study of shared clonotypes between healthy human individuals. Trimming removed 5 bases from V and 2 bases from J; junction bases left unmatched: 9. This CDR3 has 16 residues. The V gene's germline CDR1 is SGHNT and CDR2 YENEEA. Measured with immunoSEQ multiplex PCR; TCRdb has only the in-frame clones, and not every one. This sample carries about 680,000 clones, about 90% of them seen once, and the ten largest clones take roughly 24%. CD45RO negativity and positive selection for CCR7 defined naive CD8 cells, a population that excluded terminally differentiated effector memory CD45RA+ cells.

The chain recombines TRBV11-3 with TRBJ2-3; 8 bases align to TRBD1. Sequencing was done on a sample of naive CD8+ T cells sorted from blood. This sequence originates from a man younger than 40 in good health. The CDR3, as DNA: TGTGCCAGCAGCCCGCGCGGGACAGGATACACAGATACGCAGTATTTT. This gives the protein CASSPRGTGYTDTQYF.